The T cell receptor beta chain described here comes from a study of CD8 T cells in ankylosing spondylitis. This clonotype was seen a few times. The CDR3 consists of 13 residues. The V end was cut by 5 bases, the J end by 4 bases, with 12 bases between. Germline CDR1 and CDR2: GTSNPN and SVGIG (reference sequence). TCRdb reprocessed the 5' RACE reads via MiXCR and lists one record per CDR3 protein. Of a few hundred thousand distinct CDR3 sequences listed, approximately 11% are singletons. V is TRBV30 and J is TRBJ2-1; TRBD1 or TRBD2 may be the D gene (5 bases each). Input material: blood, either unsorted or a sorted T cell fraction (not recorded which). This receptor was taken from a male donor with ankylosing spondylitis or in good health (not recorded which). The CDR3 nucleotides are TGTGCCTGGGCCGGGACGGAGTACAATGAGCAGTTCTTC. As protein: CAWAGTEYNEQFF.